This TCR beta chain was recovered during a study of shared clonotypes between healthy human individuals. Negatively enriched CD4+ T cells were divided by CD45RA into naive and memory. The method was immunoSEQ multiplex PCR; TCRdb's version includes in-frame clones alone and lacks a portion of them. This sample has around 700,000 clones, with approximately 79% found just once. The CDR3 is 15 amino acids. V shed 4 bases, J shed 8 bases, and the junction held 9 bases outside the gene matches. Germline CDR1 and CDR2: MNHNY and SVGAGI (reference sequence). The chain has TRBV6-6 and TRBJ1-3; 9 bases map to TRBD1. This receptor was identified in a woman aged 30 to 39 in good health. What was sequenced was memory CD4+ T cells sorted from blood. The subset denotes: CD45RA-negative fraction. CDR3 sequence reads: CASSSPGQGVYTIYF. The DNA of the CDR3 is TGTGCCAGCAGTTCCCCGGGACAGGGCGTCTACACCATATATTTT.